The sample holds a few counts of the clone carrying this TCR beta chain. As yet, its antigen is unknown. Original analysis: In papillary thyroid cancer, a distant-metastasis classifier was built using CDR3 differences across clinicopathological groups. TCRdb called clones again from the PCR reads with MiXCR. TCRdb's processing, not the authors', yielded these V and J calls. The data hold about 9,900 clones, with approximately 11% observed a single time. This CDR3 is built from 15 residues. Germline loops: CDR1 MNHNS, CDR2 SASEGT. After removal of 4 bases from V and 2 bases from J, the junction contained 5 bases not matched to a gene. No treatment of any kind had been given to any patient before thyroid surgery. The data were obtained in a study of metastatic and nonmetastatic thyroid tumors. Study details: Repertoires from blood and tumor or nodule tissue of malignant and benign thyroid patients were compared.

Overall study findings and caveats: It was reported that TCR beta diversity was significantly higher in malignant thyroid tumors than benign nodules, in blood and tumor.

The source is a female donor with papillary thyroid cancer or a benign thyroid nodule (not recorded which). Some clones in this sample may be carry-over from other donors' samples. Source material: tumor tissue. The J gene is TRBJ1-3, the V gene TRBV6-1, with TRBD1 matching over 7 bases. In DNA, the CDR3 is TGTGCCAGCAGTGTACAGGGGCGCCCTGGAAACACCATATATTTT. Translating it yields CASSVQGRPGNTIYF.